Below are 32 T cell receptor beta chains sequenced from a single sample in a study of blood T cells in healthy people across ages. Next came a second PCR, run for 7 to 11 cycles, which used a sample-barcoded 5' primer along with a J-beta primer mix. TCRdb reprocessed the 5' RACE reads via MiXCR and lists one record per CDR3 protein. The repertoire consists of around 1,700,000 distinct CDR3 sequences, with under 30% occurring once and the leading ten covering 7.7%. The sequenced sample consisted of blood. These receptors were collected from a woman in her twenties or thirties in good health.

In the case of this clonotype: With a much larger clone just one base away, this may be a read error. Here the CDR3 reads CASSVVASGGGEQYF. CDR3 nucleotides: TGTGCCAGCAGCGTAGTCGCGTCGGGAGGGGGTGAGCAGTACTTC. This chain joins TRBV9 and TRBJ2-1; TRBD2 matches at 8 bases. The assigned J gene may be wrong: the sequence end matches TRBJ2-7 better. The germline V gene encodes CDR1 SGDLS and CDR2 YYNGEE. The CDR3 spans 15 residues.

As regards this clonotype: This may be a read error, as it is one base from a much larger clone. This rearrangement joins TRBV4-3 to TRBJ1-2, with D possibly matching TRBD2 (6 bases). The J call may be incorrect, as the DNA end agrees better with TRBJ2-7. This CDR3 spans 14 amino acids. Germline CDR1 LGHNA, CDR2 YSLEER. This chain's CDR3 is CASSQDRAGNEQYF. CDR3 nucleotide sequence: TGCGCCAGCAGCCAAGATAGAGCGGGCAATGAGCAGTACTTC.

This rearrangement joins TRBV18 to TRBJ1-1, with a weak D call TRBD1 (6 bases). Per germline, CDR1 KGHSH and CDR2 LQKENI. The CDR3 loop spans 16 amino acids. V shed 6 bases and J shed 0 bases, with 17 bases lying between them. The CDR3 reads CASSPGTWLMNTEAFF. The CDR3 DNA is TGTGCCAGCTCCCCGGGGACATGGCTTATGAACACTGAAGCTTTCTTT.

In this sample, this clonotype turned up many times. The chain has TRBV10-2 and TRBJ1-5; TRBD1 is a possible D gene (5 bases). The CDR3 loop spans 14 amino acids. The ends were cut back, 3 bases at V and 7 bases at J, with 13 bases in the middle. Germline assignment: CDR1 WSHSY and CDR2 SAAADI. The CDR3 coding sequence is TGCGCCAGCAGTGAATTACGAGGGACCCAGCCCCAGCATTTT. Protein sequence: CASSELRGTQPQHF.

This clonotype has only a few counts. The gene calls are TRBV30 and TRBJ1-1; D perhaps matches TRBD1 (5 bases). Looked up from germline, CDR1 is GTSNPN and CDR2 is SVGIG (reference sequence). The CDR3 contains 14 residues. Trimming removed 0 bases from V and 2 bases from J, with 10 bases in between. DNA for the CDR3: TGTGCCTGGAGTGTACGAGGGGTCAACACTGAAGCTTTCTTT. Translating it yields CAWSVRGVNTEAFF.

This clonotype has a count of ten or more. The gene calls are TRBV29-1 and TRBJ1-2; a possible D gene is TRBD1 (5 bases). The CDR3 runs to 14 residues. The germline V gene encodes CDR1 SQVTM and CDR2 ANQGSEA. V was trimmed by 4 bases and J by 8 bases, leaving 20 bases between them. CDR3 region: CSVVAEGLVRGYTF. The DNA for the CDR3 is TGCAGCGTTGTAGCCGAGGGACTGGTTCGGGGCTACACCTTC.

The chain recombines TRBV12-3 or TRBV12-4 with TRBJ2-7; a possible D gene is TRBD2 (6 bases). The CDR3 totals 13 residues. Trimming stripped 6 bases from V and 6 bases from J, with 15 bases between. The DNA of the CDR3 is TGTGCCAGCAGCCCGACTAGGATGGGCGAGCAGTACTTC. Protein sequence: CASSPTRMGEQYF.

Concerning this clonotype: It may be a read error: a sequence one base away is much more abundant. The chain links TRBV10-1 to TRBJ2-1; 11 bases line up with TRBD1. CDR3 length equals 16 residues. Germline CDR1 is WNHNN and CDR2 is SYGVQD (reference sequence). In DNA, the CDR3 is TGCGCCAGCAGTGGAGGACCGGGACAGGGGGACAATGGGCAGTTCTTC. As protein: CASSGGPGQGDNGQFF.

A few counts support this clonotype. CDR3 amino acids: CASSRWTSLSTDTQYF. The CDR3 coding sequence is TGTGCCAGCAGTCGGTGGACTAGTTTAAGCACAGATACGCAGTATTTT. The chain has TRBV6-5 and TRBJ2-3, with 7 nucleotides matching TRBD2. Unmatched junction bases numbered 8, after V lost 5 bases and J lost 0 bases. The CDR3 totals 16 residues. Germline V gene data show CDR1 as MNHEY and CDR2 as SVGAGI.

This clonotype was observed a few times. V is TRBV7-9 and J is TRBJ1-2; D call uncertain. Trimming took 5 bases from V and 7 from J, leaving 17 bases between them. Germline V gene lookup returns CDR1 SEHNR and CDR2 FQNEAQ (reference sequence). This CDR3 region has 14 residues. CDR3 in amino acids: CASSLPSPPGGYTF. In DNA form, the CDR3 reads TGTGCCAGCAGCCTACCGTCACCCCCTGGTGGCTACACCTTC. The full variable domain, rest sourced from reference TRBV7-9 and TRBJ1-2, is DTGVSQNPRHKITKRGQNVTFRCDPISEHNRLYWYRQTLGQGPEFLTYFQNEAQLEKSRLLSDRFSAERPKGSFSTLEIQRTEQGDSAMYLCASSLPSPPGGYTFGSGTRLTVV.

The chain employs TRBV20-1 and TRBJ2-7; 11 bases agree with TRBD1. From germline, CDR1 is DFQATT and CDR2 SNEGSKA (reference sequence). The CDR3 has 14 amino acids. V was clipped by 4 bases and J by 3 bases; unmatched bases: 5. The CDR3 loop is CSAISGTGGYEQYF. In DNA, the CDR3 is TGCAGTGCTATTTCCGGGACAGGGGGCTACGAGCAGTACTTC.

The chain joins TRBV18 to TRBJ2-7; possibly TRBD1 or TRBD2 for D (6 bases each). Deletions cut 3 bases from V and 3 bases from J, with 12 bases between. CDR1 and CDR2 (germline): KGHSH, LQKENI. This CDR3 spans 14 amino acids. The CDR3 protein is CASSPGGTIYEQYF. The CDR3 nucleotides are TGTGCCAGCTCACCGGGGGGCACCATCTACGAGCAGTACTTC. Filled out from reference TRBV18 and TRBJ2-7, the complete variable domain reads NAGVMQNPRHLVRRRGQEARLRCSPMKGHSHVYWYRQLPEEGLKFMVYLQKENIIDESGMPKERFSAEFPKEGPSILRIQQVVRGDSAAYFCASSPGGTIYEQYFGPGTRLTVT.

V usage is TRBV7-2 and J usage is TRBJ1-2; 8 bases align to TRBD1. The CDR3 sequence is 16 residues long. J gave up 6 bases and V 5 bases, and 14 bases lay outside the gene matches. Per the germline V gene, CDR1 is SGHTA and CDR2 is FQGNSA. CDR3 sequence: CASSPPLLGTGDGYTF. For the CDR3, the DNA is TGTGCCAGCAGCCCGCCCCTTCTCGGGACAGGTGATGGCTACACCTTC.

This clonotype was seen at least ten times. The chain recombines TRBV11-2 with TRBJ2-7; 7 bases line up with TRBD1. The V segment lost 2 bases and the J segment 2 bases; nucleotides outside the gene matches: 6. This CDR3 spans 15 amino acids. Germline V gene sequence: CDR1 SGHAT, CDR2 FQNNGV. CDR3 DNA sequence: TGTGCCAGCAGCTTACGAGGGGGCTCTCCCTACGAGCAGTACTTC. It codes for CASSLRGGSPYEQYF.

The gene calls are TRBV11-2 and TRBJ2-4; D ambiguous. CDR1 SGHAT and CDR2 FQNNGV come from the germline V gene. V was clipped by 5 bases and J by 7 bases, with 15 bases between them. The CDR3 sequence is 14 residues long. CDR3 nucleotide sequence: TGTGCCAGCAGCCCAGACTCAAGCGATAACATTCAGTACTTC. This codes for CASSPDSSDNIQYF.

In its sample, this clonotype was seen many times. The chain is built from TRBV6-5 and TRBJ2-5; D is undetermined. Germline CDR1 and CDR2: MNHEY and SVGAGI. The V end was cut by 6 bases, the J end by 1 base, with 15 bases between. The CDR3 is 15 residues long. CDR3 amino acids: CASSLSSLGQETQYF. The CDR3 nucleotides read TGTGCCAGCAGCCTATCCTCTCTGGGCCAAGAGACCCAGTACTTC.

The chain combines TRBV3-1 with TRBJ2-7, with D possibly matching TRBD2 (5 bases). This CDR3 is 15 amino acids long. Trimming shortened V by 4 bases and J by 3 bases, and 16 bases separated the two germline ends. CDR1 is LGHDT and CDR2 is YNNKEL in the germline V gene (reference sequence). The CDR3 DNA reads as TGTGCCAGCAGCCCGGAGGCGGGTAAAGTCTACGAGCAGTACTTC. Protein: CASSPEAGKVYEQYF.

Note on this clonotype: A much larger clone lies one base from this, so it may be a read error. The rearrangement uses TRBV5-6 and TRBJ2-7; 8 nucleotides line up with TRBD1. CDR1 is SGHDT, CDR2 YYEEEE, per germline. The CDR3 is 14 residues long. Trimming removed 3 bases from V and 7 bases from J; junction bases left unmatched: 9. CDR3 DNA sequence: TGTGCCAGCAGCTGCTATGGACAGGGTGAAGAGCAGTACTTC. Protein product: CASSCYGQGEEQYF.

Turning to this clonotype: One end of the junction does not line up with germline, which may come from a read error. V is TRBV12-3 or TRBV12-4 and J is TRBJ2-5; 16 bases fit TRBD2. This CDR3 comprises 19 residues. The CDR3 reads CASSLVSGTSGGAAETQDF. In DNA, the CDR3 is TGTGCCAGCAGTTTAGTTTCGGGGACTAGCGGGGGGGCGGCAGAGACCCAGGACTTC.

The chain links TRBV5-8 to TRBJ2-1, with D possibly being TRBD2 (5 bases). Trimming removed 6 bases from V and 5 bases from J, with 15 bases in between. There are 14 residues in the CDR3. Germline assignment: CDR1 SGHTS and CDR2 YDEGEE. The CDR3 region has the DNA TGTGCCAGCACCCACTGGGAGAGACACAATGAGCAGTTCTTC. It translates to CASTHWERHNEQFF.

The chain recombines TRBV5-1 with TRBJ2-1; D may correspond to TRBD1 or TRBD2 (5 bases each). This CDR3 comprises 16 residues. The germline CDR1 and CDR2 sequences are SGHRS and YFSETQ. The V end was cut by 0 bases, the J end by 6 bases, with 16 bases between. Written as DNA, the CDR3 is TGCGCCAGCAGCTTGGGGGCCAGAGGGGAACCCAATGAGCAGTTCTTC. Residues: CASSLGARGEPNEQFF.

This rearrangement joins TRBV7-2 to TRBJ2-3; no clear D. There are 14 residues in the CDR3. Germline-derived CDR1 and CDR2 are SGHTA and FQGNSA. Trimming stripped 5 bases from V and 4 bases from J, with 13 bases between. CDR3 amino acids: CASSVRFGPDTQYF. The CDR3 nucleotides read TGTGCCAGCAGCGTTAGATTCGGCCCAGATACGCAGTATTTT.

The CDR3 DNA sequence: TGTGCCAGCAGTGAGCCGACAGGGTGGGATTCACCCCTCCACTTT. Encoded protein: CASSEPTGWDSPLHF. The chain uses TRBV25-1 and TRBJ1-6; 7 bases are shared with TRBD1. J was trimmed by 8 bases and V by 3 bases; bases with no gene match: 7. Looked up from germline, CDR1 is MGHDK and CDR2 is SYGVNS. CDR3 length: 15 residues.

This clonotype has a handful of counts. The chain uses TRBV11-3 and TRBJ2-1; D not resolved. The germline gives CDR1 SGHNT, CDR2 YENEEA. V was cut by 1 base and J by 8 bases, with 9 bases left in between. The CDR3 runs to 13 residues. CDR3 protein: CASSLVSGYEQFF. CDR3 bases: TGTGCCAGCAGCTTAGTTTCCGGCTATGAGCAGTTCTTC.

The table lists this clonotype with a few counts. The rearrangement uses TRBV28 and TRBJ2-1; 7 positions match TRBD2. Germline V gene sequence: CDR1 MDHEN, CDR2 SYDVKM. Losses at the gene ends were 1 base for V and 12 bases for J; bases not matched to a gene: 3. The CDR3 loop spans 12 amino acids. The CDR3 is CASSLLGLRQFF. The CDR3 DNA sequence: TGTGCCAGCAGTTTATTGGGACTAAGGCAGTTCTTC.

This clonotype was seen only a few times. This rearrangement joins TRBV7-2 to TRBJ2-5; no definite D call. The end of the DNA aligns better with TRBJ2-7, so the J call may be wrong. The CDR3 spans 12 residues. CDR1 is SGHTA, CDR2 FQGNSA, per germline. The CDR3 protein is CASSLGATEQYF. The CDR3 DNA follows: TGTGCCAGCAGCTTAGGGGCCACCGAGCAGTACTTC.

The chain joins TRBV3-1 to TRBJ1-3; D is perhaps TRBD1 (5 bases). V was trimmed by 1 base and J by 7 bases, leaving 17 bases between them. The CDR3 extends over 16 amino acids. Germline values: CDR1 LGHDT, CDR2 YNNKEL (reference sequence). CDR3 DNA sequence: TGTGCCAGCAGCCAAGGGGACCGACCGCGGCGGAACACCATATATTTT. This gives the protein CASSQGDRPRRNTIYF.

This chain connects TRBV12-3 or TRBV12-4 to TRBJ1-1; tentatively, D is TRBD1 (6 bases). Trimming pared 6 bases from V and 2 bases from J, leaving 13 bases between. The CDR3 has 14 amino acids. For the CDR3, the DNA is TGTGCCAGCAGCCACGCGGACAGCAACACTGAAGCTTTCTTT. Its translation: CASSHADSNTEAFF.

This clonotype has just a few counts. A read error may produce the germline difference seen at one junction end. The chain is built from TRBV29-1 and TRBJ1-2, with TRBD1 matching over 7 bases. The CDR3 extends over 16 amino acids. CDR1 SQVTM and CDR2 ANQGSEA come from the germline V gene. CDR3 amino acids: CSVKPQTGQPIYGYTF. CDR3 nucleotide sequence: TGCAGCGTTAAACCCCAGACGGGACAGCCTATCTATGGTTACACCTTC.

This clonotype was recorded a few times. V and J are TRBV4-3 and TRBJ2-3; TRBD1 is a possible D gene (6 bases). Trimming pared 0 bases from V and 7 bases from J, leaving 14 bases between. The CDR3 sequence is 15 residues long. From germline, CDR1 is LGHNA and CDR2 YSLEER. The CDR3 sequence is CASSQEAQGWYTQYF. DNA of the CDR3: TGCGCCAGCAGCCAAGAAGCCCAGGGGTGGTATACGCAGTATTTT.

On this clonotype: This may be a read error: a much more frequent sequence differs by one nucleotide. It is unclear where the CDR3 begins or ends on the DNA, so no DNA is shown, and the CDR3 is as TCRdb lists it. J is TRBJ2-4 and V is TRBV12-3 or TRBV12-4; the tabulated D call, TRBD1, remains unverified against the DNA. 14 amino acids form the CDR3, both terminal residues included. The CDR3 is CASSFAGGTNIRYF.

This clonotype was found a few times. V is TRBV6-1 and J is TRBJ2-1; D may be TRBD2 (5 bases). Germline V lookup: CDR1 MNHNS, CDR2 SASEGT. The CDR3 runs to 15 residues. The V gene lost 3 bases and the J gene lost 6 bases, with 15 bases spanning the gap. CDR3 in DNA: TGTGCCAGCAGTGATACTAGGAAGTGGGGCAATGAGCAGTTCTTC. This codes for CASSDTRKWGNEQFF.